One sample yielded the 32 T cell receptor beta chains listed below, sequenced in a study of blood T cell repertoires in COVID-19. Some clones are missing from TCRdb's copy, which holds only in-frame ones; the method was immunoSEQ multiplex PCR. The sample has roughly 230,000 clones, 65% to 85% seen once. Sequencing input: peripheral blood. The receptors derive from a man aged 40-49 years with active or convalescent COVID-19.

The gene calls are TRBV6-6 and TRBJ1-5; D unclear. V was pared by 2 bases and J by 1 base, with 3 bases between. The CDR3 totals 13 residues. CDR1 and CDR2 from the germline V gene are MNHNY and SVGAGI (reference sequence). As DNA, the CDR3 is TGTGCCAGCAGTTACCAAAGCAATCAGCCCCAGCATTTT. Encoded protein: CASSYQSNQPQHF.

The sample holds a few counts of this clone. The sample holds other DNA sequences that translate to the same CDR3. The V and J genes are TRBV9 and TRBJ2-5, with a possible D match to TRBD1 (5 bases). Trimming left V 0 bases short and J 1 base short, with 7 bases between. This CDR3 region has 14 residues. Germline CDR1 is SGDLS and CDR2 is YYNGEE. The CDR3 here is CASSVGTGQETQYF. CDR3 nucleotides: TGTGCCAGCAGCGTAGGTACAGGCCAAGAGACCCAGTACTTC.

CDR3 DNA sequence: TGTGCCATCTCTTCCGGGGAGACTTCACCCCTCCACTTT. Translating it yields CAISSGETSPLHF. The rearrangement joins TRBV10-3 to TRBJ1-6; D uncertain. Germline-derived CDR1 and CDR2 are ENHRY and SYGVKD. The V gene lost 8 bases and the J gene lost 9 bases, with 14 bases spanning the gap. The CDR3 consists of 13 residues.

The genes are TRBV7-9 and TRBJ2-1, with a possible D match to TRBD1 (7 bases). The V gene's germline CDR1 is SEHNR and CDR2 FQNEAQ (reference sequence). Deletions cut 1 base from V and 2 bases from J, with 12 bases between. This CDR3 is 16 amino acids long. CDR3 DNA sequence: TGTGCCAGCAGCTTAGTGGGCGGGACAGCCTACAATGAGCAGTTCTTC. This sequence encodes CASSLVGGTAYNEQFF.

This clone was seen only once. V and J are TRBV14 and TRBJ2-1; 12 bases align to TRBD2. The CDR3 sequence is 17 residues long. Looked up from germline, CDR1 is SGHDN and CDR2 is FVKESK. The junction had 10 bases not matched to a gene; V was cut back by 1 base and J by 9 bases. The CDR3 loop reads CASSQALAGGGKSEQFF. The CDR3 coding sequence is TGTGCCAGCAGCCAAGCCCTAGCGGGAGGGGGGAAGAGTGAGCAGTTCTTC.

The count of this clone is one. V gene TRBV18 combines with J gene TRBJ1-2, with 7 bases matching TRBD1. Unmatched junction bases numbered 9, after V lost 6 bases and J lost 8 bases. The CDR3 totals 13 residues. Germline V gene data show CDR1 as KGHSH and CDR2 as LQKENI. The CDR3 is CASSGTGVEGYTF. In DNA form, the CDR3 reads TGTGCCAGCTCCGGAACAGGGGTCGAAGGCTACACCTTC.

The chain carries TRBV7-9 and TRBJ2-7; 9 bases are shared with TRBD2. The CDR3 length is 17 residues. J lost 5 bases, V lost 7 bases, and 18 bases had no gene match. CDR1 is SEHNR, CDR2 FQNEAQ, per germline (reference sequence). The CDR3 DNA follows: TGTGCCAGCACCACTTCACCCCGGGCTAGCGGGGAAAACGAGCAGTACTTC. Translation gives CASTTSPRASGENEQYF.

In this sample, this clone turned up a few times. The rearrangement links TRBV19 to TRBJ1-2; TRBD1 matches 9 bases. Germline CDR1 LNHDA, CDR2 SQIVND (reference sequence). Losses at the gene ends were 3 bases for V and 7 bases for J; bases not matched to a gene: 18. The CDR3 length is 18 residues. The CDR3: CASSISGTGTSLGFGYTF. CDR3 sequence (DNA): TGTGCCAGTAGTATTTCCGGGACAGGGACCTCCTTAGGGTTTGGCTACACCTTC.

The chain recombines TRBV3-1 (or the pseudogene TRBV3-2) with TRBJ2-1; tentative D call: TRBD2 (5 bases). Germline values: CDR1 LGHDT, CDR2 YNNKEL (reference sequence). The CDR3 has 17 amino acids. V lost 1 base and J lost 9, with 22 bases in between. CDR3 DNA: TGTGCCAGCAGCCAAGTGCCCGGGGTTTTGCGTAGGAGTGAGCAGTTCTTC. Translated: CASSQVPGVLRRSEQFF.

This chain connects TRBV28 to TRBJ1-2; D unclear. Germline values: CDR1 MDHEN, CDR2 SYDVKM. Trimming stripped 5 bases from V and 8 bases from J, with 18 bases between. The CDR3 consists of 14 residues. The CDR3 protein is CASSLSGQDRGYTF. The CDR3 nucleotides are TGTGCCAGCAGTCTCAGCGGGCAAGACCGGGGCTACACCTTC.

Many counts were recorded for this clone. This chain links TRBV4-1 with TRBJ1-1; D uncertain. CDR3 length: 14 residues. Germline assignment: CDR1 MGHRA and CDR2 YSYEKL. V shed 5 bases and J shed 4 bases, with 14 bases lying between them. This CDR3 is CASSGPTRGTEAFF. CDR3 nucleotides: TGCGCCAGCAGCGGCCCAACCCGAGGCACTGAAGCTTTCTTT.

V usage is TRBV18 and J usage is TRBJ2-7; D may be TRBD1 (5 bases). Trimming removed 0 bases at V and 3 bases at J, with 12 bases between. In germline, CDR1 is KGHSH, CDR2 LQKENI. The CDR3 consists of 15 residues. The CDR3 region is CASSPPGSGLYEQYF. CDR3 DNA sequence: TGTGCCAGCTCACCACCTGGTTCAGGGCTCTACGAGCAGTACTTC.

The chain is built from TRBV5-5 and TRBJ1-2, with TRBD1 identical over 12 bases. J gave up 7 bases and V 4 bases, and 5 bases lay outside the gene matches. This CDR3 contains 14 residues. The germline gives CDR1 SGHKS, CDR2 YYEKEE (reference sequence). The CDR3 region has the DNA TGTGCCAGCAGCGCCGGGACAGGGGGCATTGGCTACACCTTC. This gives the protein CASSAGTGGIGYTF.

The chain couples TRBV19 to TRBJ2-7, with a possible D match to TRBD1 (6 bases). V was clipped by 4 bases and J by 1 base, with 23 bases between them. Germline V gene sequence: CDR1 LNHDA, CDR2 SQIVND (reference sequence). The CDR3 has 18 amino acids. The chain's CDR3 is CASSSQKGSGTLSYEQYF. Here the CDR3 DNA reads TGTGCCAGTAGTAGCCAAAAGGGGTCCGGGACACTGTCCTACGAGCAGTACTTC.

CDR3 bases: TGTGCCAGCTCCGGGACAGGGGGCATCGGGGACGAGCAGTACTTC. The encoded protein is CASSGTGGIGDEQYF. The chain couples TRBV18 to TRBJ2-7; TRBD1 aligns across 12 bases. The CDR3 covers 15 residues. V lost 6 bases and J lost 5; bases outside the gene matches: 8. Germline loops: CDR1 KGHSH, CDR2 LQKENI.

This clone was observed once. This chain uses TRBV7-2 with TRBJ2-7, with 9 bases identical to TRBD1. Germline assignment: CDR1 SGHTA and CDR2 FQGNSA. There are 15 residues in the CDR3. Trimming cost V 6 bases and J 3 bases; bases outside gene matches: 9. CDR3 nucleotide sequence: TGTGCCAGCAGTACCCAGCCGGGACAGGGCTACGAGCAGTACTTC. Translating gives CASSTQPGQGYEQYF.

J is TRBJ1-6 and V is TRBV27, with TRBD1 matching over 7 bases. CDR3 size: 13 residues. J gave up 10 bases and V 6 bases, and 6 bases lay outside the gene matches. Germline assignment: CDR1 MNHEY and CDR2 SMNVEV (reference sequence). DNA for the CDR3: TGTGCCAGCAGCCAGACAGGGCAATCACCCCTCCACTTT. Protein product: CASSQTGQSPLHF.

The chain has TRBV7-2 and TRBJ2-5, with a tentative D call TRBD1 (5 bases). V was shortened by 1 base and J by 2 bases, with 5 bases between the two germline ends. Germline loops: CDR1 SGHTA, CDR2 FQGNSA. This CDR3 is built from 13 residues. DNA of the CDR3: TGTGCCAGCAGCTTAGACAGGCAAGAGACCCAGTACTTC. It translates to CASSLDRQETQYF.

Turning to this clone: Additional DNA sequences in this sample encode the identical CDR3. The chain links TRBV19 to TRBJ1-1; TRBD1 aligns across 9 bases. V shed 3 bases, J shed 2 bases, and the junction held 1 base outside the gene matches. The CDR3 length is 14 residues. Germline V gene lookup returns CDR1 LNHDA and CDR2 SQIVND (reference sequence). For the CDR3, the DNA is TGTGCCAGTAGTATTACAGGGGGCAACACTGAAGCTTTCTTT. Residues: CASSITGGNTEAFF.

The chain recombines TRBV29-1 with TRBJ2-7, with 7 bases identical to TRBD2. Germline lookup yields CDR1 SQVTM and CDR2 ANQGSEA. The junction had 9 bases not matched to a gene; V was cut back by 4 bases and J by 6 bases. The CDR3 loop spans 13 amino acids. DNA of the CDR3: TGCAGCGTTGGGGTCAGCGGGGTACGCGAGCAGTACTTC. As protein: CSVGVSGVREQYF.

The rearrangement uses TRBV7-9 and TRBJ2-3; possibly TRBD2 for D (6 bases). Trimming pared 7 bases from V and 6 bases from J, leaving 20 bases between. Germline assignment: CDR1 SEHNR and CDR2 FQNEAQ (reference sequence). This CDR3 comprises 15 residues. CDR3 nucleotide sequence: TGTGCCAGCACCTTGGCCGGGACTCCGGGGGATACGCAGTATTTT. Translated: CASTLAGTPGDTQYF.

CDR3 nucleotide sequence: TGCAGTGCTAGTGGGCAGGTGGGAGGTGGCTACACCTTC. Translated, it gives CSASGQVGGGYTF. The V and J genes are TRBV20-1 and TRBJ1-2; D gene ambiguous. The CDR3 totals 13 residues. V lost 3 bases and J lost 7, with 15 bases in between. Germline V gene data show CDR1 as DFQATT and CDR2 as SNEGSKA (reference sequence).

The rearrangement uses TRBV5-6 and TRBJ1-6, with 11 bases matching TRBD1. The V and J ends lost 3 bases and 9 bases, in that order; junction bases with no gene match: 5. The CDR3 is made up of 15 amino acids. CDR1 is SGHDT and CDR2 is YYEEEE in the germline V gene. The CDR3 nucleotides are TGTGCCAGCAGCTCGGCCGGGACAGGGGGTTCACCCCTCCACTTT. The encoded protein is CASSSAGTGGSPLHF.

The rearrangement joins TRBV2 to TRBJ2-5, with 14 bases that match TRBD2. Per the germline V gene, CDR1 is SNHLY and CDR2 is FYNNEI. V dropped 4 bases and J dropped 5; count of bases not matched to a gene: 9. The CDR3 covers 17 residues. CDR3 nucleotide sequence: TGTGCCAGCAGTGGAAGACTAGCGGGAGGGCCGGGGGAGACCCAGTACTTC. It yields the protein CASSGRLAGGPGETQYF.

The chain is built from TRBV24-1 and TRBJ2-3, with 7 bases aligning to TRBD2. The CDR3 length is 13 residues. The junction had 3 bases not matched to a gene; V was cut back by 4 bases and J by 6 bases. The germline V gene encodes CDR1 KGHDR and CDR2 SFDVKD. The CDR3 protein is CATSEGGTDTQYF. The CDR3 bases are TGTGCCACCAGTGAGGGGGGGACGGATACGCAGTATTTT.

This chain connects TRBV30 to TRBJ1-6; 9 bases map to TRBD1. With 5 bases clipped from V and 7 bases from J, the junction kept 3 bases outside the gene matches. Germline V gives CDR1 GTSNPN, CDR2 SVGIG (reference sequence). The CDR3 length is 13 residues. DNA for the CDR3: TGTGCCTGGGGACAGGGGATCAATTCACCCCTCCACTTT. This gives the protein CAWGQGINSPLHF.

This clone is a singleton in its sample. The chain is built from TRBV6-2 or TRBV6-3 and TRBJ1-1, with D maybe TRBD1 (5 bases). The V end lost 0 bases, the J end lost 1 base, and 12 bases lay between the germline ends. The germline V gene encodes CDR1 MNHEY and CDR2 SVGEGT. CDR3 length: 16 residues. CDR3 region: CASSYSRPGSNTEAFF. Written as DNA, the CDR3 is TGTGCCAGCAGTTACTCACGTCCAGGGTCGAACACTGAAGCTTTCTTT.

The chain links TRBV6-6 to TRBJ1-6; TRBD1 matches 8 bases. V shed 5 bases and J 9 bases; nucleotides not matched to a gene: 15. There are 17 residues in the CDR3. Germline V gives CDR1 MNHNY, CDR2 SVGAGI (reference sequence). The DNA of the CDR3 is TGTGCCAGCAGTCGCACAGATACCGGGACAGGACCTTCACCCCTCCACTTT. Translated: CASSRTDTGTGPSPLHF.

The chain is built from TRBV12-3 or TRBV12-4 and TRBJ1-1, with D possibly TRBD1 on 6 matching bases. The CDR3 is 11 amino acids. Trimming pared 6 bases from V and 5 bases from J, leaving 7 bases between. This CDR3 reads CASRGTTEAFF. The CDR3 DNA follows: TGTGCCAGCAGGGGGACAACTGAAGCTTTCTTT.

The chain combines TRBV28 with TRBJ1-1; D gene uncertain. The V end was cut by 6 bases, the J end by 1 base, with 18 bases between. Germline V lookup: CDR1 MDHEN, CDR2 SYDVKM. CDR3 length equals 16 residues. The CDR3 DNA reads as TGTGCCAGCAGCCGGTCGTTGAGGTGGCAGAACACTGAAGCTTTCTTT. Its protein product is CASSRSLRWQNTEAFF.

The J gene is TRBJ1-2, the V gene TRBV19; 9 bases align to TRBD1. This CDR3 has 15 amino acids. The trim removed 4 bases at V and 2 bases at J, leaving 5 bases unmatched. Germline CDR1 LNHDA, CDR2 SQIVND (reference sequence). The CDR3 sequence is CASSTIGTGNYGYTF. CDR3 in DNA: TGTGCCAGTAGTACCATCGGGACAGGGAACTATGGCTACACCTTC.

In this sample, this clone turned up a few times. V usage is TRBV6-1 and J usage is TRBJ2-1, with TRBD1 as a possible D gene (6 bases). Germline V lookup: CDR1 MNHNS, CDR2 SASEGT. Trimming removed 0 bases at V and 7 bases at J, with 19 bases between. The CDR3 spans 17 residues. The CDR3 sequence: CASSEALVPLRGNEQFF. The CDR3 region has the DNA TGTGCCAGCAGTGAAGCCCTAGTACCCCTGAGGGGGAATGAGCAGTTCTTC.